Listed below are T cell receptor beta chains from one sample, sequenced in a study of radiotherapy plus CTLA-4 blockade in lung cancer. TCRdb's table, derived via immunoSEQ multiplex PCR, lists solely in-frame clones and lacks some. The top ten hold 20% to 25% of the sample, which has tens of thousands of clones, roughly three quarters seen once. This specimen consisted of peripheral blood, obtained from a patient treated with radiotherapy plus ipilimumab. These receptor sequences come from a human donor with non-small cell lung cancer that progressed on radiotherapy plus ipilimumab. The CDR3 runs from the conserved cysteine through the conserved F or W. The D gene is left open where the match is weak. Some rows mark clone size as missing; the rest say once, few, many or name a class of expanded clone.

v_gene	j_gene	abundance	d_gene	CDR3nt	CDR3aa
TRBV6-1	TRBJ1-1	-	-	TGTGCCAGCAGTCTACAGGGTGACAGTGAAGCTTTCTTT	CASSLQGDSEAFF
TRBV5-1	TRBJ2-1	-	TRBD2	TGCGCCAGCAGCTTGGGTCAGGGAGGGAATGAGCAGTTCTTC	CASSLGQGGNEQFF
TRBV5-4	TRBJ1-5	-	TRBD1	TGTGCCAGCAGCCGACAGGGCGGCAATCAGCCCCAGCATTTT	CASSRQGGNQPQHF
TRBV6-1	TRBJ2-7	-	TRBD1	TGTGCCAGCTCCGGGACAGTCCCTTACGAGCAGTACTTC	CASSGTVPYEQYF
TRBV9	TRBJ1-1	few	-	TGTGCCAGCAGCGTAGATACAGGGAATAAGGAAGCTTTCTTT	CASSVDTGNKEAFF
TRBV5-4	TRBJ2-2	-	-	TGTGCCAGCAGCTTGGTTGAGAACACCGGGGAGCTGTTTTTT	CASSLVENTGELFF
TRBV25-1	TRBJ1-2	-	TRBD1	TGTGCCAGCAGCACAGGGGGCCATGGCTACACCTTC	CASSTGGHGYTF
TRBV4-1	TRBJ1-5	-	-	TGCGCCAGCAGCCAGCCCAGGGACGGCAATCAGCCCCAGCATTTT	CASSQPRDGNQPQHF
TRBV10-2	TRBJ1-2	-	TRBD1	TGCGCCAGCACGTGGGAGGGGGCAGGGGACTATGGCTACACCTTC	CASTWEGAGDYGYTF
TRBV5-4	TRBJ2-1	-	-	TGTGCCAGCAGCTCCAGGGACAATGAGCAGTTCTTC	CASSSRDNEQFF
TRBV5-1	TRBJ2-7	-	TRBD1	TGCGCCAGCAGCTTGGCGGGGACAGGGCTCTACGAGCAGTACTTC	CASSLAGTGLYEQYF
TRBV7-9	TRBJ2-7	once	TRBD1	TGTGCCAGCAGCTTTTGGGACAGGCCTTACGAGCAGTACTTC	CASSFWDRPYEQYF
TRBV10-2	TRBJ2-5	-	-	TGCGCCAGCAGTGAGTCGAGGGGGGAGACCCAGTACTTC	CASSESRGETQYF
TRBV27	TRBJ1-6	-	-	TGTGCCAGCAGTTTATGGAAGGCGTATAATTCACCCCTCCACTTT	CASSLWKAYNSPLHF
TRBV11-3	TRBJ2-2	-	-	TGTGCCAGCAGCCAACAGACCACCGGGGAGCTGTTTTTT	CASSQQTTGELFF
TRBV5-1	TRBJ2-5	-	-	TGCGCCAGCAGCTTGGGTATGACTACCCCAGAGACCCAGTACTTC	CASSLGMTTPETQYF
TRBV27	TRBJ2-6	-	-	TGTGCCAGCGGACCACGCGGGGCCAACGTCCTGACTTTC	CASGPRGANVLTF
TRBV2	TRBJ2-1	once	TRBD2	TGTGCCAGCGTCATAGCGGGGAGCTCCTACAATGAGCAGTTCTTC	CASVIAGSSYNEQFF
TRBV23-1	TRBJ2-3	few	TRBD1	TGCGCCAGCAGTCAATCCCGGACAGGGTGGGTAACTTCTAGCACAGATACGCAGTATTTT	CASSQSRTGWVTSSTDTQYF
TRBV5-1	TRBJ2-5	-	-	TGCGCCAGCAGCTCCTCGCGGAGCGCCAGCCAAGAGACCCAGTACTTC	CASSSSRSASQETQYF
TRBV7-9	TRBJ1-1	few	TRBD1	TGTGCCAGCAGACTTACAGGGGATAACACTGAAGCTTTCTTT	CASRLTGDNTEAFF
TRBV10-2	TRBJ1-6	-	-	TGCGCCAGCAGTGAGCCCGGGCTCGGTTCACCCCTCCACTTT	CASSEPGLGSPLHF
TRBV4-3	TRBJ2-7	-	TRBD1	TGCGCCAGCAGCCAGGGGACAGAGACCTACGAGCAGTACTTC	CASSQGTETYEQYF
TRBV29-1	TRBJ1-2	-	-	TGCAGCGTTGATATGGGGAACAGGTTTAACTATGGCTACACCTTC	CSVDMGNRFNYGYTF
TRBV27	TRBJ1-5	-	-	TGTGCCAGCAGTTTCGGGCAGGGGAATCAGCCCCAGCATTTT	CASSFGQGNQPQHF
TRBV9	TRBJ2-3	-	-	TGTGCCAGCAGCGACATGAGGGCAGATACGCAGTATTTT	CASSDMRADTQYF
TRBV29-1	TRBJ2-1	-	-	TGCAGCGTTGATAACTACAATGAGCAGTTCTTC	CSVDNYNEQFF
TRBV29-1	TRBJ2-7	few	-	TGCAGCGTTGAAACCAACGAGGGCGGACCCTACGAGCAGTACTTC	CSVETNEGGPYEQYF
TRBV6-1	TRBJ2-7	medium-sized	TRBD2	TGTGCCAGCAGTGAAGCTAGCGGGGGCTCCTACGAGCAGTACTTC	CASSEASGGSYEQYF
TRBV7-2	TRBJ2-1	-	TRBD1	TGTGCCAGCAGCTTAGCTTTACAGGGGGCGCATGAGCAGTTCTTC	CASSLALQGAHEQFF
TRBV5-1	TRBJ1-1	once	-	TGCGCCAGCAGCCCGGGCGGGAGGAACACTGAAGCTTTCTTT	CASSPGGRNTEAFF
TRBV7-9	TRBJ2-3	-	-	TGTGCCAGCAGCTTAGTTTACGGATTCACAGATACGCAGTATTTT	CASSLVYGFTDTQYF
TRBV7-3	TRBJ2-1	-	TRBD2	TGTGCCAGCAGCCAAATCCCAACAGCACTACAGACTAGCCAGGCTGAGCAGTTCTTC	CASSQIPTALQTSQAEQFF
TRBV15	TRBJ1-6	once	TRBD1	TGTGCCACCAGCTTGCAGGGGGGATCACCCCTCCACTTT	CATSLQGGSPLHF
TRBV9	TRBJ2-7	-	TRBD1	TGTGCCAGCAGCGAAGCCGGGACAGGCGTCCACGAGCAGTACTTC	CASSEAGTGVHEQYF
TRBV6-1	TRBJ1-2	once	-	TGTGCCAGCAGCGAGGGTGGCAGTCATGGCTACACCTTC	CASSEGGSHGYTF
TRBV7-2	TRBJ2-7	-	-	TGTGCCAGCAGCTTAAGTTTCGGGGACTACGAGCAGTACTTC	CASSLSFGDYEQYF
TRBV5-1	TRBJ2-5	-	-	TGCGCCAGCAGCTTGGCACAGAAGGGCGAGACCCAGTACTTC	CASSLAQKGETQYF
TRBV5-1	TRBJ2-7	-	TRBD1	TGCGTCAGCAGCTTTGGACAGGGGGCGGTCGAGCAGTACTTC	CVSSFGQGAVEQYF
TRBV5-4	TRBJ2-7	-	-	TGTGCCAGCAGCCCCACCGCCGCGCTTACCTACGAGCAGTACTTC	CASSPTAALTYEQYF
TRBV9	TRBJ2-7	-	-	TGTGCCAGCAGCGCGATGGGCAGAGACCACGAGCAGTACTTC	CASSAMGRDHEQYF
TRBV7-9	TRBJ2-7	-	-	TGTGCCAGCAGCTTAGAGGCGCTAAACGACGAGCAGTACTTC	CASSLEALNDEQYF
TRBV7-9	TRBJ2-3	-	-	TGTGCCAGCAGCTTCAAACTAGTAACGGATACGCAGTATTTT	CASSFKLVTDTQYF
TRBV19	TRBJ1-5	-	-	TGTGCCAGTAGTAAAAGGGTCATCCATCAGCCCCAGCATTTT	CASSKRVIHQPQHF
TRBV10-3	TRBJ2-5	-	TRBD1	TGTGCCATCAGTGACATTCAGGGGGCGGAGACCCAGTACTTC	CAISDIQGAETQYF
TRBV18	TRBJ2-5	-	-	TGTGCCAGCTCACCGAGAGAGCAAGAGACCCAGTACTTC	CASSPREQETQYF
TRBV7-6	TRBJ2-2	-	-	TGTGCCAGCAGCTTAGACACCACCGGGGAGCTGTTTTTT	CASSLDTTGELFF
TRBV7-2	TRBJ1-2	-	-	TGTGCCAGCAGCCAACTTACCTCGGCCCCGGGGGACTATGGCTACACCTTC	CASSQLTSAPGDYGYTF
TRBV4-1	TRBJ2-7	-	TRBD1	TGCGCCAGCAGCCAAAGACAGGGGTCGGCCTACGAGCAGTACTTC	CASSQRQGSAYEQYF
TRBV5-1	TRBJ1-2	-	TRBD1	TGCGCCAGCAGCTTGGGACAGGGAGAGGGTGGCTACACCTTC	CASSLGQGEGGYTF
TRBV13	TRBJ2-7	-	TRBD2	TGTGCCAGCAGCTTAGGCCCACTACGCGGGAGCTCGTACGAGCAGTACTTC	CASSLGPLRGSSYEQYF
TRBV18	TRBJ2-2	-	-	TGTGCCAGCTCACCCTTCTATGGCGGAGAGGGGACCGGGGAGCTGTTTTTT	CASSPFYGGEGTGELFF